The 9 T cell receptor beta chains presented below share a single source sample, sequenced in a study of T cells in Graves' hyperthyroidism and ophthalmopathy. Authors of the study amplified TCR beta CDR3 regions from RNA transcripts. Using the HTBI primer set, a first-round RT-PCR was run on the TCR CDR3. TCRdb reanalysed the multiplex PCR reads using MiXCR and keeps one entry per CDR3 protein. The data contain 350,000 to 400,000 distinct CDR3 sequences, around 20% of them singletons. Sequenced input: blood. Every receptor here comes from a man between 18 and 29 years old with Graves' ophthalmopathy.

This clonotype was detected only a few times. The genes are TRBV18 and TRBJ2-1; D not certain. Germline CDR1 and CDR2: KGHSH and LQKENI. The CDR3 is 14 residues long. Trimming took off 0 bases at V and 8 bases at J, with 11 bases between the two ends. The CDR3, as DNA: TGTGCCAGCTCACCACCGTTTGGGCCGGATGAGCAGTTCTTC. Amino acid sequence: CASSPPFGPDEQFF.

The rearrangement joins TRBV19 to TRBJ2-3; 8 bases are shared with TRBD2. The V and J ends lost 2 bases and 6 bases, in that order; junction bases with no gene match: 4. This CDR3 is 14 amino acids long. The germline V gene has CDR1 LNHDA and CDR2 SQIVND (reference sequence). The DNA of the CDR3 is TGTGCCAGTAGTATATGGTCTAGCGGGGATACGCAGTATTTT. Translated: CASSIWSSGDTQYF.

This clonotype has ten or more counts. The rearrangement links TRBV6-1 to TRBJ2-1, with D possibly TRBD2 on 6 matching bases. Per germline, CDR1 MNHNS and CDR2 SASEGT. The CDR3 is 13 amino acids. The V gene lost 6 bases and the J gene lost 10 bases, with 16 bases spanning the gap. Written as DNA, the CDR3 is TGTGCCAGCAGGCCCCCGGGGAGGCAAGAGCAGTTCTTC. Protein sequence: CASRPPGRQEQFF.

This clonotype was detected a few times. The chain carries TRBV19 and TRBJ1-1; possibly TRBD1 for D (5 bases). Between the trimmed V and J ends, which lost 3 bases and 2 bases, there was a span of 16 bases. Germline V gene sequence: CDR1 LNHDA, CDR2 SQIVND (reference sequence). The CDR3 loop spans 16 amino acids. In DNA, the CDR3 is TGTGCCAGTAGTATGATCCCGGGGACGGCTAACACTGAAGCTTTCTTT. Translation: CASSMIPGTANTEAFF.

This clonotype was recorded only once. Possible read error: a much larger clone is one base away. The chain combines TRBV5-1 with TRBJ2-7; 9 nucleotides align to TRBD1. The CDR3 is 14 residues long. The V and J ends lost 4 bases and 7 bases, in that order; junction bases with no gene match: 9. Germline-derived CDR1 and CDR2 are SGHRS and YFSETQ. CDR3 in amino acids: CASSRDRETDEQYF. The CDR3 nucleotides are TGCGCCAGCAGCCGGGACAGGGAAACTGATGAGCAGTACTTC.

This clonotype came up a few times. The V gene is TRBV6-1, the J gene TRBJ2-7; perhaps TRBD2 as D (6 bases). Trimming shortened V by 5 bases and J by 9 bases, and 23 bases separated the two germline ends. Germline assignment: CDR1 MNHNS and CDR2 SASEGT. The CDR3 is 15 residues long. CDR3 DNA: TGTGCCAGCAGTTACGCGGCCCCGGGCCGGGGAGGGCAGTACTTC. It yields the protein CASSYAAPGRGGQYF.

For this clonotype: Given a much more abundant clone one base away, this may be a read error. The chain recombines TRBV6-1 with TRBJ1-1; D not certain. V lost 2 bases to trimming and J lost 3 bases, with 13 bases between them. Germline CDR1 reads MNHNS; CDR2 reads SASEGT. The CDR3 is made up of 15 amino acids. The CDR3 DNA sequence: TGTGCCAGCAGTGAAAGGCTCCCGGGAGACACTGAAGCTTTCTTT. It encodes CASSERLPGDTEAFF.

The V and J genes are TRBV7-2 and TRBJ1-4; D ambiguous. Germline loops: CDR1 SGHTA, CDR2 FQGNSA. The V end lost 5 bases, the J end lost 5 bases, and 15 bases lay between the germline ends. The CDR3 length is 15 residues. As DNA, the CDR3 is TGTGCCAGCAGCCTCACAGAGGCCGGGAATGAAAAACTGTTTTTT. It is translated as CASSLTEAGNEKLFF.

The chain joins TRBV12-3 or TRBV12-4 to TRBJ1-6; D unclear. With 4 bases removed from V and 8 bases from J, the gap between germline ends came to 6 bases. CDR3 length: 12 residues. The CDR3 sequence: CASSWDDSPLHF. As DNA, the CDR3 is TGTGCCAGCAGTTGGGATGATTCACCCCTCCACTTT.